This T cell receptor beta chain derives from a study of resident and recirculating memory T cells in vitiligo. Whole-study context: Whole samples, not sorted cells, were homogenized and used for genomic DNA extraction.

Stable vitiligo meant no lesion change over the previous 6 months. Regarding this clone: Its antigen is unidentified.

Study-level points and caveats: Non-conserved TCRs across sites and patients suggested distinct clones per lesion.

Clones were sequenced by immunoSEQ multiplex PCR, and TCRdb holds only the in-frame ones, with some missing. Here the sample spans 40,000 to 50,000 clones, over 90% being singletons. This receptor was identified in a male donor with vitiligo. The sample consisted of blood.

The CDR3 sequence: CASSCVNGRKTYGYTF. In nucleotides, the CDR3 is TGTGCCAGCAGTTGTGTCAATGGGAGAAAGACCTATGGCTACACCTTC. The rearrangement links TRBV6-6 to TRBJ1-2; D unclear. The germline V gene has CDR1 MNHNY and CDR2 SVGAGI (reference sequence). There are 16 residues in the CDR3. The V end was cut by 4 bases, the J end by 4 bases, with 19 bases between.